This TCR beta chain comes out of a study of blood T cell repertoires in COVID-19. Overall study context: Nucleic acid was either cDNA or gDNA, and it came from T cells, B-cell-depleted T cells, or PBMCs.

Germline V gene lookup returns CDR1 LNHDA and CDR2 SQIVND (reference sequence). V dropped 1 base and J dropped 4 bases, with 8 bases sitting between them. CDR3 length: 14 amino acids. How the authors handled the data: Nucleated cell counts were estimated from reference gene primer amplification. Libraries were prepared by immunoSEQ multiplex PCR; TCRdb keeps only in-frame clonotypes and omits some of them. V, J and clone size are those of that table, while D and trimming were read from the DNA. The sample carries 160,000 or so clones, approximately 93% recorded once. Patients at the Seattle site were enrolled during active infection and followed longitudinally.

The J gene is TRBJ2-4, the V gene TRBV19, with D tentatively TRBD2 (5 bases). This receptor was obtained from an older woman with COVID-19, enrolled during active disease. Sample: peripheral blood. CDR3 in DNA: TGTGCCAGTAGTATAGCCCAGCGGAAAAACATTCAGTACTTC. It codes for CASSIAQRKNIQYF.